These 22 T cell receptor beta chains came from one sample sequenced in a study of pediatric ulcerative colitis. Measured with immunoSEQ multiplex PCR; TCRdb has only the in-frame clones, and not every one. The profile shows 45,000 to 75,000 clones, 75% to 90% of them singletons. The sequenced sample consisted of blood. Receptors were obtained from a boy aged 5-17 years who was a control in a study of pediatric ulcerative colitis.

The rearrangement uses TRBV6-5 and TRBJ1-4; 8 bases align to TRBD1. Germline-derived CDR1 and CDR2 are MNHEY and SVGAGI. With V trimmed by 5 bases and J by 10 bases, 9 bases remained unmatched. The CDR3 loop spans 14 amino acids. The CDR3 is CASSPGQGRVKLFF. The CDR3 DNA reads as TGTGCCAGCAGTCCTGGACAGGGTCGAGTAAAACTGTTTTTT.

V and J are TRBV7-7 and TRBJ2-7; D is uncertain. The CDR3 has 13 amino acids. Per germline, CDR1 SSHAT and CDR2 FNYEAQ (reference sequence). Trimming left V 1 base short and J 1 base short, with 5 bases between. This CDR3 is CASSLDPSYEQYF. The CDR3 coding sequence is TGTGCCAGCAGCTTAGACCCTTCCTACGAGCAGTACTTC.

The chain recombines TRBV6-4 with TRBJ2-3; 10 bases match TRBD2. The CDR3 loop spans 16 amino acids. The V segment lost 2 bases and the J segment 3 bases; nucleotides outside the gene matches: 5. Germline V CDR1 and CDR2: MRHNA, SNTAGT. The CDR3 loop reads CASSDKAGGETDTQYF. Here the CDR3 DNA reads TGTGCCAGCAGTGACAAAGCGGGAGGGGAGACAGATACGCAGTATTTT.

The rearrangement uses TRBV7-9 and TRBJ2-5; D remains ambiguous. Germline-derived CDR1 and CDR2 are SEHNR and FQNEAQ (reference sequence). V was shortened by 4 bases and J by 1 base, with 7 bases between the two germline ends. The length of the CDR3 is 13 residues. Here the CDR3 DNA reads TGTGCCAGCAGCTCACCACTCCAAGAGACCCAGTACTTC. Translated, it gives CASSSPLQETQYF.

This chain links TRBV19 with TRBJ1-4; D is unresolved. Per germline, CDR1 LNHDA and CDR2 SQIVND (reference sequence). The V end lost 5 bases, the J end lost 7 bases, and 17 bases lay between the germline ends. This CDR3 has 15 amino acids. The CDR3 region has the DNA TGTGCCAGTAGTGAAACAGCTTCAACTGGTGAAAAACTGTTTTTT. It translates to CASSETASTGEKLFF. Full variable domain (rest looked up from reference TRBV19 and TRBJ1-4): DGGITQSPKYLFRKEGQNVTLSCEQNLNHDAMYWYRQDPGQGLRLIYYSQIVNDFQKGDIAEGYSVSREKKESFPLTVTSAQKNPTAFYLCASSETASTGEKLFFGSGTQLSVL.

CDR3 nucleotides: TGCGCCAGCAGCCCGGCCGGGGGCGTCAATGAGCAGTTCTTC. It codes for CASSPAGGVNEQFF. This sequence joins TRBV5-1 and TRBJ2-1, with D possibly called TRBD1 or TRBD2 (6 bases each). The CDR3 covers 14 residues. CDR1 and CDR2 (germline): SGHRS, YFSETQ. V was cut by 4 bases and J by 6 bases, with 14 bases left in between.

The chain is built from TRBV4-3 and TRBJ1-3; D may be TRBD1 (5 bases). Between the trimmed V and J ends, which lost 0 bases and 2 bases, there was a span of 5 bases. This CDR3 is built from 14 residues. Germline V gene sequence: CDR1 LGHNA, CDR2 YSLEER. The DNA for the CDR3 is TGCGCCAGCAGCCAAGAGGGGGCTGGAAACACCATATATTTT. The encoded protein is CASSQEGAGNTIYF.

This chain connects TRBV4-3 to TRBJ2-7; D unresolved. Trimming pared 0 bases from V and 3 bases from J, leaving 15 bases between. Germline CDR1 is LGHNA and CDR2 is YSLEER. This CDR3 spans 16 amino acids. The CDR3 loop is CASSQDRLTKHYEQYF. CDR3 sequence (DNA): TGCGCCAGCAGCCAAGACCGACTCACCAAACACTACGAGCAGTACTTC.

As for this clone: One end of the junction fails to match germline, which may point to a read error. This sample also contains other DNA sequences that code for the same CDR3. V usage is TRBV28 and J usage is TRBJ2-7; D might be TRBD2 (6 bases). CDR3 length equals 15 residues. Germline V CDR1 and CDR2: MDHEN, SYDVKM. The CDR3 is CASSLFRETSYEQYF. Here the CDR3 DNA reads TGTGCCAGCAGTTTGTTTCGGGAGACCTCCTACGAACAGTACTTC.

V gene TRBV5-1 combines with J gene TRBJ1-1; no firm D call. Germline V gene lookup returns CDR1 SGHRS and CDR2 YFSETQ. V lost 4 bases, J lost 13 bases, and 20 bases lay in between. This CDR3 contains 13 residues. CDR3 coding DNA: TGCGCCAGCAGCCCCGACCTCTCTAACCTGGGTTTCTTT. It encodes CASSPDLSNLGFF.

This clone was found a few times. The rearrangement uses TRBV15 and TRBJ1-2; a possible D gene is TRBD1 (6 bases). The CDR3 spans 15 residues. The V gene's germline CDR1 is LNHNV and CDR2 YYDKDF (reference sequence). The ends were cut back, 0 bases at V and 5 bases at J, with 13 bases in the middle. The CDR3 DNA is TGTGCCACCAGCAGAGATCCGACAGGACGGTATGGCTACACCTTC. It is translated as CATSRDPTGRYGYTF.

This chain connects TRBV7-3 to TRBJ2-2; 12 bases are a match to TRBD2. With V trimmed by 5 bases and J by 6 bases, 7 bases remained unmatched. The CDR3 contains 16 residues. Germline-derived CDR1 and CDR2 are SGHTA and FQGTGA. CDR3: CASSPSTSGRSGELFF. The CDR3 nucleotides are TGTGCCAGCAGCCCCTCGACTAGCGGGAGATCCGGGGAGCTGTTTTTT.

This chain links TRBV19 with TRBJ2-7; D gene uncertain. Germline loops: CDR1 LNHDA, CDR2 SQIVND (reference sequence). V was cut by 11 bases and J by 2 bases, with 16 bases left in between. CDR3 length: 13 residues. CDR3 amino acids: CAPTFIGPYEQYF. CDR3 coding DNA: TGTGCCCCAACATTCATCGGACCCTACGAGCAGTACTTC.

The CDR3 protein is CAISSSAGTKAFF. CDR3 coding DNA: TGTGCCATCAGTAGTTCGGCAGGGACTAAGGCTTTCTTT. V usage is TRBV10-3 and J usage is TRBJ1-1, with TRBD1 as a possible D gene (5 bases). Germline lookup yields CDR1 ENHRY and CDR2 SYGVKD. The V gene lost 5 bases and the J gene lost 11 bases, with 18 bases spanning the gap. The CDR3 length is 13 residues.

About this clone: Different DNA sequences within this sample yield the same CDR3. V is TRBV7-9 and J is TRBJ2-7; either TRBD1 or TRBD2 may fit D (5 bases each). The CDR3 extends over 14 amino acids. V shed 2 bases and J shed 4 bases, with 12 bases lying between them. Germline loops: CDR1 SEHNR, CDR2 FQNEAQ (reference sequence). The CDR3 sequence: CASSLPGSPYEQYF. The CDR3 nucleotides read TGTGCCAGCAGCTTACCAGGGAGCCCTTACGAGCAGTACTTC.

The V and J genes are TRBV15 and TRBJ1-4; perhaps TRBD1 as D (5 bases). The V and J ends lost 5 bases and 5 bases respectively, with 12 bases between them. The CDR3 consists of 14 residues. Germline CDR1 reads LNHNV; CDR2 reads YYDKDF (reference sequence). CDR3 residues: CATSSRDGNEKLFF. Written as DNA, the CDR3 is TGTGCCACCAGCTCGAGGGACGGAAATGAAAAACTGTTTTTT.

The CDR3 DNA reads TGTGCCAGCAGCTTGTCCAGCGGGGGGGGGAATGAGCAGTTCTTC. This translates into CASSLSSGGGNEQFF. The V gene is TRBV5-8, the J gene TRBJ2-1; 10 bases line up with TRBD2. The CDR3 totals 15 residues. The germline gives CDR1 SGHTS, CDR2 YDEGEE. The V gene end was trimmed by 1 base and the J gene end by 7 bases; junction bases not matched to a gene: 5.

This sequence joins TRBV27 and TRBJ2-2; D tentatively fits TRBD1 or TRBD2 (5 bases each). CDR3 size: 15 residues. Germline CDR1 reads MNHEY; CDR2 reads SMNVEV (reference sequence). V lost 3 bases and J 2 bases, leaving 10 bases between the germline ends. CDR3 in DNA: TGTGCCAGCAGTTTGGGACCCCTAAACACCGGGGAGCTGTTTTTT. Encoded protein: CASSLGPLNTGELFF.

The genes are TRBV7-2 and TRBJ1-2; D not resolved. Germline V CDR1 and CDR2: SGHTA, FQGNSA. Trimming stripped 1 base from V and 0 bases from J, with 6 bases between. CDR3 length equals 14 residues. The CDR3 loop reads CASSLGGANYGYTF. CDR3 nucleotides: TGTGCCAGCAGCTTAGGAGGTGCTAACTATGGCTACACCTTC.

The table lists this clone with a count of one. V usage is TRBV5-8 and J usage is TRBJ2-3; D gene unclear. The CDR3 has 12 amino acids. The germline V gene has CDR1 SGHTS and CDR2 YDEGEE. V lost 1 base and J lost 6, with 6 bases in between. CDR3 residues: CASSLWVDTQYF. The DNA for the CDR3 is TGTGCCAGCAGCTTGTGGGTGGATACGCAGTATTTT.

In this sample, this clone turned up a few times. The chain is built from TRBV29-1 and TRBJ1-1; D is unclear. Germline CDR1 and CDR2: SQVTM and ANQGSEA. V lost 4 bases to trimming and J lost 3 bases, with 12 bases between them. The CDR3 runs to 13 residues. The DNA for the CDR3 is TGCAGCGTTGCTTGGGGAACGGACACTGAAGCTTTCTTT. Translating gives CSVAWGTDTEAFF.

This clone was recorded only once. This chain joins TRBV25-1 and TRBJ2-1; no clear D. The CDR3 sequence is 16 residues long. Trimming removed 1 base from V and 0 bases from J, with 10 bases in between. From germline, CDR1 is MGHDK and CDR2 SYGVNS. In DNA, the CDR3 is TGTGCCAGCAGTGAATGGTCGCGGAGCTCCTACAATGAGCAGTTCTTC. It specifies CASSEWSRSSYNEQFF.